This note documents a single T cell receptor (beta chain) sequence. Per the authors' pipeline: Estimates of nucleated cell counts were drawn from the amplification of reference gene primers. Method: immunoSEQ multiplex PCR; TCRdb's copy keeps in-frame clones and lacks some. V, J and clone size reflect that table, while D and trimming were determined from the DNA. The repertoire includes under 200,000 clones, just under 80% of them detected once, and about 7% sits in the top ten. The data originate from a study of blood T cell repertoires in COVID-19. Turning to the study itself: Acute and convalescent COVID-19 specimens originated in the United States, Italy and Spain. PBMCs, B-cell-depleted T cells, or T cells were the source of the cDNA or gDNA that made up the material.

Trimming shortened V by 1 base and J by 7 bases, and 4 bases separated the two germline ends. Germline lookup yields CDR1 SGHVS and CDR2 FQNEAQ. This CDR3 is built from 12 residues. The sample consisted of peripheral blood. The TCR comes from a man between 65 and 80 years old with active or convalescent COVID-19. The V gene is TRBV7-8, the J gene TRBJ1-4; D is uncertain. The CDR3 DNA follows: TGTGCCAGCAGCTTAGTCAGTGAAAAACTGTTTTTT. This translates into CASSLVSEKLFF.